The present entry profiles one T cell receptor (beta chain) with its context. These data come from a study of shared T cell receptors in the human thymus. The CDR3 runs 12 residues. V was shortened by 4 bases and J by 6 bases, with 9 bases between the two germline ends. Germline V lookup: CDR1 LNHDA, CDR2 SQIVND (reference sequence). Generated by immunoSEQ multiplex PCR, the TCRdb table keeps only in-frame clones and is missing some. Counted here are some 760,000 clones, 80% to 90% occurring once; the ten biggest clones make up 0.0095% to 0.013%. The same data also went into a second study, on human thymus T cells. Turning to that study: Use of V and J genes seemed skewed within the thymic and blood repertoires.

This TCR was recovered from a girl under three years old with a congenital heart defect. Specimen: thymocytes. This chain connects TRBV19 to TRBJ1-2, with D possibly TRBD1 on 5 matching bases. The CDR3 bases are TGTGCCAGTAGTAGGCTACAGGATGGCTACACCTTC. As protein: CASSRLQDGYTF.